The 28 T cell receptor beta chains presented below share a single source sample, sequenced in a study of T cell responses to AZD1222 COVID-19 vaccine. Clones were read by immunoSEQ multiplex PCR, and TCRdb kept only the in-frame ones, dropping some. In the table there are tens of thousands of clones, around 86% of which are singletons. The sequencing here drew on peripheral blood, taken on day 0 of AZD1222 vaccination. The source is an adult in good health.

This sequence joins TRBV14 and TRBJ1-6, with 8 positions matching TRBD1. The germline CDR1 and CDR2 sequences are SGHDN and FVKESK. The CDR3 has 14 amino acids. Germline trimming cut 5 bases from V and 13 bases from J; bases unmatched to any gene: 10. The CDR3 sequence: CASSTDRDPTPLHF. The CDR3 DNA follows: TGTGCCAGCAGCACGGACAGGGATCCAACGCCCCTCCACTTT.

The rearrangement joins TRBV13 to TRBJ1-5; D remains ambiguous. Trimming took off 0 bases at V and 0 bases at J, with 0 bases between the two ends. The CDR3 has 13 residues. Looked up from germline, CDR1 is PRHDT and CDR2 is FYEKMQ (reference sequence). In nucleotides, the CDR3 is TGTGCCAGCAGCTTAGGTAGCAATCAGCCCCAGCATTTT. The encoded protein is CASSLGSNQPQHF.

The chain has TRBV6-6 and TRBJ1-6; TRBD1 is a possible D gene (6 bases). This CDR3 is built from 17 residues. The V end was cut by 5 bases, the J end by 0 bases, with 14 bases between. The V gene's germline CDR1 is MNHNY and CDR2 SVGAGI (reference sequence). CDR3 nucleotide sequence: TGTGCCAGCAGTCTGAGGACAGCGAGCTCCTATAATTCACCCCTCCACTTT. It is translated as CASSLRTASSYNSPLHF.

The chain is built from TRBV3-1 (or the pseudogene TRBV3-2) and TRBJ2-3; TRBD2 agrees at 8 bases. Germline CDR1 LGHDT, CDR2 YNNKEL (reference sequence). The CDR3 is made up of 14 amino acids. J gave up 0 bases and V 4 bases, and 0 bases lay outside the gene matches. The CDR3 here is CASSPSGSTDTQYF. CDR3 bases: TGTGCCAGCAGCCCTAGCGGGAGCACAGATACGCAGTATTTT.

The V and J genes are TRBV20-1 and TRBJ1-2, with D hard to call. CDR3 size: 12 residues. With 3 bases removed from V and 6 bases from J, the gap between germline ends came to 11 bases. Germline CDR1 is DFQATT and CDR2 is SNEGSKA (reference sequence). In DNA, the CDR3 is TGCAGTGCTAGTGGGCAGGTACATGGCTACACCTTC. It is translated as CSASGQVHGYTF.

The V and J genes are TRBV5-1 and TRBJ1-4; 10 bases are a match to TRBD1. Germline V gene sequence: CDR1 SGHRS, CDR2 YFSETQ. The CDR3 runs to 15 residues. V gave up 4 bases and J gave up 7 bases; unmatched junction bases: 7. The CDR3 region is CASSAPGTGVEKLFF. The CDR3 DNA is TGCGCCAGCAGCGCACCCGGGACAGGGGTTGAAAAACTGTTTTTT.

This chain links TRBV18 with TRBJ2-5; D call uncertain. The CDR3 runs 12 residues. Trimming removed 8 bases at V and 3 bases at J, with 10 bases between. CDR1 is KGHSH, CDR2 LQKENI, per germline. CDR3 coding DNA: TGTGCCAGCCGGACCTCCGAAGAGACCCAGTACTTC. Its translation: CASRTSEETQYF.

This clone was seen a single time. The rearrangement uses TRBV28 and TRBJ1-5; 9 nucleotides agree with TRBD1. The germline V gene has CDR1 MDHEN and CDR2 SYDVKM. This CDR3 has 16 amino acids. The junction had 13 bases not matched to a gene; V was cut back by 6 bases and J by 7 bases. The CDR3 DNA reads as TGTGCCAGCAGGAAAAGACAGGGGGTTATGAAGCAGCCCCAGCATTTT. It codes for CASRKRQGVMKQPQHF.

In DNA, the CDR3 is TGTGCCAGCAGTTTCCGGGCCGTCCCTTCCTACGAGCAGTACTTC. This gives the protein CASSFRAVPSYEQYF. The rearrangement joins TRBV27 to TRBJ2-7; D ambiguous. Germline CDR1 MNHEY, CDR2 SMNVEV (reference sequence). CDR3 size: 15 residues. V lost 3 bases and J lost 1, with 13 bases in between.

The chain recombines TRBV11-2 with TRBJ2-7; 11 nucleotides align to TRBD2. The CDR3 spans 16 residues. From germline, CDR1 is SGHAT and CDR2 FQNNGV. V gave up 6 bases and J gave up 3 bases; unmatched junction bases: 10. DNA for the CDR3: TGTGCCAGCAGGGAGACTAGCGGGGTTGTATACTACGAGCAGTACTTC. Translated: CASRETSGVVYYEQYF.

The chain joins TRBV30 to TRBJ2-1, with 8 bases aligning to TRBD2. Losses at the gene ends were 4 bases for V and 12 bases for J; bases not matched to a gene: 23. The germline CDR1 and CDR2 sequences are GTSNPN and SVGIG (reference sequence). The CDR3 has 17 residues. The CDR3 is CAWTQRGRASDNDVQFF. For the CDR3, the DNA is TGTGCCTGGACCCAGCGGGGGAGGGCAAGCGACAATGACGTGCAGTTCTTC.

V and J are TRBV27 and TRBJ2-2; D unresolved. V was pared by 3 bases and J by 6 bases, with 20 bases between. This CDR3 contains 17 residues. Germline V gene lookup returns CDR1 MNHEY and CDR2 SMNVEV (reference sequence). CDR3 loop: CASSFQITTAWPGELFF. CDR3 bases: TGTGCCAGCAGTTTCCAGATTACTACCGCCTGGCCCGGGGAGCTGTTTTTT.

J is TRBJ2-1 and V is TRBV27, with D uncertain. Germline V CDR1 and CDR2: MNHEY, SMNVEV (reference sequence). CDR3 length: 13 residues. Trimming removed 0 bases at V and 4 bases at J, with 4 bases between. Here the CDR3 reads CASSLSFYNEQFF. CDR3 nucleotide sequence: TGTGCCAGCAGTTTATCCTTTTACAATGAGCAGTTCTTC.

CDR3 coding DNA: TGTGCCAGCAGCTTATTGGGGGGCACGGGGAATGAAAAACTGTTTTTT. It codes for CASSLLGGTGNEKLFF. The chain carries TRBV7-2 and TRBJ1-4; D might be TRBD1 (6 bases). CDR3 length: 16 residues. Trimming removed 2 bases from V and 5 bases from J, with 15 bases in between. Germline V CDR1 and CDR2: SGHTA, FQGNSA.

The J gene is TRBJ2-2, the V gene TRBV9; 9 nucleotides agree with TRBD2. From germline, CDR1 is SGDLS and CDR2 YYNGEE. Germline trimming cut 1 base from V and 0 bases from J; bases unmatched to any gene: 13. This CDR3 has 20 residues. The CDR3 spells CASSVFPIGGLASNTGELFF. The CDR3 nucleotides read TGTGCCAGCAGCGTATTCCCCATCGGGGGACTAGCTTCGAACACCGGGGAGCTGTTTTTT.

This chain uses TRBV3-1 (or the pseudogene TRBV3-2) with TRBJ2-2; no firm D call. The CDR3 extends over 14 amino acids. Germline V gives CDR1 LGHDT, CDR2 YNNKEL (reference sequence). V lost 1 base to trimming and J lost 5 bases, with 8 bases between them. CDR3 protein: CASSQAGVTGELFF. CDR3 in DNA: TGTGCCAGCAGCCAAGCCGGAGTTACCGGGGAGCTGTTTTTT.

V usage is TRBV6-2 or TRBV6-3 and J usage is TRBJ2-1, with TRBD1 matching 10 bases. Germline-derived CDR1 and CDR2 are MNHEY and SVGEGT. This CDR3 has 15 amino acids. The J segment lost 8 bases and the V segment lost 0 bases, leaving 4 bases of the junction unmatched. The CDR3 protein is CASSYSEGQGYEQFF. CDR3 nucleotide sequence: TGTGCCAGCAGTTACTCGGAGGGACAGGGGTATGAGCAGTTCTTC.

The rearrangement joins TRBV4-2 to TRBJ2-1; D might be TRBD2 (5 bases). V lost 4 bases and J lost 2, with 18 bases in between. The CDR3 has 17 amino acids. Looked up from germline, CDR1 is LGHNA and CDR2 is YNFKEQ. The CDR3 reads CASSLNWRQEPYNEQFF. The CDR3 DNA follows: TGTGCCAGCAGCCTTAATTGGAGGCAGGAGCCCTACAATGAGCAGTTCTTC.

The chain has TRBV4-1 and TRBJ1-1, with D possibly TRBD1 on 5 matching bases. Per the germline V gene, CDR1 is MGHRA and CDR2 is YSYEKL. The CDR3 consists of 19 residues. Trimming cost V 4 bases and J 2 bases, with 26 bases left between them. This CDR3 is CASSPFSQIPRQRNTEAFF. DNA for the CDR3: TGCGCCAGCAGCCCCTTTTCGCAGATCCCAAGACAGAGAAACACTGAAGCTTTCTTT.

The chain has TRBV5-1 and TRBJ2-6; D is perhaps TRBD1 (5 bases). This CDR3 has 18 residues. Trimming cost V 0 bases and J 0 bases, with 13 bases left between them. Germline loops: CDR1 SGHRS, CDR2 YFSETQ. For the CDR3, the DNA is TGCGCCAGCAGCTTGGAAGGGGCCGTGCCCTCTGGGGCCAACGTCCTGACTTTC. Amino acid sequence: CASSLEGAVPSGANVLTF.

On this clone: An end of the junction differs from the germline gene, which may be a read error. The chain has TRBV7-7 and TRBJ2-2, with 9 positions matching TRBD1. This CDR3 is built from 18 residues. Germline CDR1 reads SSHAT; CDR2 reads FNYEAQ (reference sequence). The CDR3 DNA is TGTGCTAGCAGCTTAGCCCCGGGACAGGGTGTTAACACCGGGGAGCTGTTTTTT. Protein sequence: CASSLAPGQGVNTGELFF.

The chain carries TRBV4-1 and TRBJ2-5, with TRBD2 matching over 13 bases. CDR3 length: 16 amino acids. Germline V gives CDR1 MGHRA, CDR2 YSYEKL. J gave up 4 bases and V 4 bases, and 6 bases lay outside the gene matches. The CDR3 reads CASSRTSGRAAETQYF. The CDR3 DNA is TGCGCCAGCAGCCGAACTAGCGGGAGGGCGGCAGAGACCCAGTACTTC.

The chain combines TRBV3-1 (or the pseudogene TRBV3-2) with TRBJ1-2; TRBD1 aligns across 8 bases. Trimming at V came to 8 bases and at J to 7 bases, leaving 9 bases not matched to a gene. Germline V gene data show CDR1 as LGHDT and CDR2 as YNNKEL (reference sequence). CDR3 length equals 13 residues. The CDR3 DNA is TGTGCCAGCGGGAGGCAGGGGGCGGTTGGCTACACCTTC. This translates into CASGRQGAVGYTF.

V usage is TRBV4-3 and J usage is TRBJ2-2, with D unresolved. The CDR3 covers 18 residues. CDR1 and CDR2 from the germline V gene are LGHNA and YSLEER. Between the trimmed V and J ends, which lost 4 bases and 5 bases, there was a span of 23 bases. This CDR3 reads CASSLRTGNTLSTGELFF. CDR3 nucleotides: TGCGCCAGCAGCCTTAGGACCGGTAATACCCTCTCGACCGGGGAGCTGTTTTTT.

This chain links TRBV7-9 with TRBJ1-1; D remains unclear. The ends were cut back, 5 bases at V and 0 bases at J, with 10 bases in the middle. The CDR3 has 14 amino acids. The V gene's germline CDR1 is SEHNR and CDR2 FQNEAQ (reference sequence). The CDR3 spells CASSLTQVNTEAFF. Here the CDR3 DNA reads TGTGCCAGCAGCCTAACTCAGGTGAACACTGAAGCTTTCTTT.

This chain joins TRBV30 and TRBJ1-6, with no clear D. Trimming shortened V by 3 bases and J by 10 bases, and 10 bases separated the two germline ends. The CDR3 extends over 12 amino acids. Germline V gene data show CDR1 as GTSNPN and CDR2 as SVGIG (reference sequence). The DNA for the CDR3 is TGTGCCTGGAGCCTCCCCCCCTCACCCCTCCACTTT. The encoded protein is CAWSLPPSPLHF.

The chain carries TRBV7-9 and TRBJ1-5; no reliable D call. V was clipped by 5 bases and J by 7 bases, with 9 bases between them. From germline, CDR1 is SEHNR and CDR2 FQNEAQ (reference sequence). The CDR3 spans 12 residues. In nucleotides, the CDR3 is TGTGCCAGCAGCGATATGTGGCAGCCCCAGCATTTT. Translating it yields CASSDMWQPQHF.

The chain is built from TRBV9 and TRBJ2-5; 9 bases agree with TRBD1. Germline CDR1 and CDR2: SGDLS and YYNGEE. The CDR3 loop spans 16 amino acids. Trimming at V came to 4 bases and at J to 9 bases, leaving 16 bases not matched to a gene. The CDR3 DNA is TGTGCCAGCAGCCCCCGGCCGGGACAGGGCCTAACGGCCCAGTACTTC. Protein product: CASSPRPGQGLTAQYF.